The 28 T cell receptor beta chains given below trace back to one sample, sequenced in a study of blood T cell repertoires in COVID-19. TCRdb's copy holds only in-frame clones and misses some; the assay was immunoSEQ multiplex PCR. The data contain 150,000 to 190,000 clones, roughly 80% of them singletons. Sequenced sample: peripheral blood. The receptors shown here come from a woman aged 80 or over with acute or convalescent COVID-19.

The CDR3 is CASSPPGLAGTNTGELFF. The CDR3 region has the DNA TGTGCCAGCTCACCACCGGGACTAGCGGGGACTAACACCGGGGAGCTGTTTTTT. The chain joins TRBV18 to TRBJ2-2; the match to TRBD2 covers 13 bases. Germline assignment: CDR1 KGHSH and CDR2 LQKENI. With V trimmed by 0 bases and J by 2 bases, 3 bases remained unmatched. The CDR3 is made up of 18 amino acids.

This clone was seen only a few times. This chain's CDR3 is CASSLRQGGNTIYF. CDR3 bases: TGTGCCAGCAGCCTGAGACAGGGTGGAAACACCATATATTTT. This rearrangement joins TRBV7-2 to TRBJ1-3, with TRBD1 identical over 7 bases. The CDR3 is 14 amino acids. Germline CDR1 and CDR2: SGHTA and FQGNSA. V was pared by 5 bases and J by 3 bases, with 4 bases of the junction left unmatched.

The V call is TRBV14, the J call TRBJ1-6, with 12 positions matching TRBD1. Per germline, CDR1 SGHDN and CDR2 FVKESK. V was clipped by 3 bases and J by 12 bases; unmatched bases: 3. The CDR3 totals 14 residues. Here the CDR3 DNA reads TGTGCCAGCAGCCAGGGACAGGGGGCACAACCCCTCCACTTT. Protein product: CASSQGQGAQPLHF.

This clone was counted only a few times. V is TRBV30 and J is TRBJ1-2; TRBD1 matches at 8 bases. The junction had 7 bases not matched to a gene; V was cut back by 0 bases and J by 7 bases. The CDR3 has 14 residues. The germline V gene encodes CDR1 GTSNPN and CDR2 SVGIG (reference sequence). CDR3 amino acids: CAWSVLDRGFGYTF. CDR3 DNA sequence: TGTGCCTGGAGTGTACTCGACAGGGGATTTGGCTACACCTTC.

The CDR3 is CASSYPKREGLSNEQFF. The DNA for the CDR3 is TGTGCCAGCAGTTATCCTAAGCGGGAGGGCCTTTCCAATGAGCAGTTCTTC. The gene calls are TRBV7-2 and TRBJ2-1, with 10 bases that match TRBD2. Germline lookup yields CDR1 SGHTA and CDR2 FQGNSA. The J segment lost 6 bases and the V segment lost 6 bases, leaving 14 bases of the junction unmatched. CDR3 length: 17 amino acids.

The rearrangement links TRBV7-9 to TRBJ1-2; D perhaps matches TRBD1 (5 bases). This CDR3 is built from 12 residues. Trimming stripped 5 bases from V and 6 bases from J, with 10 bases between. CDR1 is SEHNR, CDR2 FQNEAQ, per germline (reference sequence). The CDR3 region is CASSRGADGYTF. The CDR3 nucleotides are TGTGCCAGCAGCAGGGGCGCGGATGGCTACACCTTC.

Comment on this clone: An end of the junction does not agree with germline; a read error may underlie this. The chain carries TRBV30 and TRBJ2-5, with D perhaps being TRBD1 or TRBD2 (5 bases each). Germline V lookup: CDR1 GTSNPN, CDR2 SVGIG (reference sequence). The CDR3 is 13 amino acids. CDR3 coding DNA: TGTGCCGGGAGAATGACTGGGGCAGAGACCCAGTACTTC. It specifies CAGRMTGAETQYF.

V usage is TRBV7-3 and J usage is TRBJ2-6; TRBD1 matches 7 bases. V shed 5 bases, J shed 4 bases, and the junction held 5 bases outside the gene matches. This CDR3 spans 15 amino acids. The germline CDR1 and CDR2 sequences are SGHTA and FQGTGA. Here the CDR3 DNA reads TGTGCCAGCAGCCCCGACAGGGACGGGGCCAACGTCCTGACTTTC. The encoded protein is CASSPDRDGANVLTF. The entire variable domain, with the rest obtained from reference TRBV7-3 and TRBJ2-6, is as follows: GAGVSQTPSNKVTEKGKYVELRCDPISGHTALYWYRQSLGQGPEFLIYFQGTGAADDSGLPNDRFFAVRPEGSVSTLKIQRTERGDSAVYLCASSPDRDGANVLTFGAGSRLTVL.

This clone showed up just a few times. The chain carries TRBV7-2 and TRBJ1-3; tentative D call: TRBD1 (6 bases). Trimming removed 3 bases at V and 2 bases at J, with 17 bases between. The CDR3 length is 17 residues. The germline V gene encodes CDR1 SGHTA and CDR2 FQGNSA. CDR3 DNA sequence: TGTGCCAGCAGCTTTAGGGGAGGGGGGGTTACTGGAAACACCATATATTTT. This gives the protein CASSFRGGGVTGNTIYF.

This chain joins TRBV7-7 and TRBJ2-1; D call uncertain. The CDR3 runs to 13 residues. V was trimmed by 0 bases and J by 10 bases, leaving 10 bases between them. The V gene's germline CDR1 is SSHAT and CDR2 FNYEAQ (reference sequence). The CDR3: CASSLALTYEQFF. The DNA for the CDR3 is TGTGCCAGCAGCTTAGCGCTGACTTACGAGCAGTTCTTC.

The chain couples TRBV6-6 to TRBJ2-1, with D maybe TRBD1 (5 bases). The CDR3 covers 15 residues. Germline CDR1 is MNHNY and CDR2 is SVGAGI (reference sequence). V gave up 2 bases and J gave up 0 bases, with 8 bases separating them. In DNA, the CDR3 is TGTGCCAGCAGTTACAGCGACAGCTCCTACAATGAGCAGTTCTTC. Translated: CASSYSDSSYNEQFF.

This chain links TRBV7-8 with TRBJ2-7; 8 bases match TRBD2. This CDR3 has 17 residues. Looked up from germline, CDR1 is SGHVS and CDR2 is FQNEAQ. J lost 0 bases, V lost 4 bases, and 11 bases had no gene match. The CDR3 loop is CASSSRPSGSVSYEQYF. CDR3 nucleotide sequence: TGTGCCAGCAGCTCTAGGCCGAGCGGGAGTGTCTCCTACGAGCAGTACTTC.

The chain uses TRBV7-7 and TRBJ2-2, with D perhaps TRBD1 (6 bases). Trimming took off 5 bases at V and 7 bases at J, with 17 bases between the two ends. The CDR3 runs 15 residues. The germline gives CDR1 SSHAT, CDR2 FNYEAQ (reference sequence). CDR3 loop: CASSPSTGAFGELFF. Here the CDR3 DNA reads TGTGCCAGCAGCCCATCGACAGGAGCGTTCGGGGAGCTGTTTTTT.

CDR3 nucleotides: TGCAGCGCAGGGGGTACAGGGCTATCTAACTATGGCTACACCTTC. Translating it yields CSAGGTGLSNYGYTF. V gene TRBV29-1 combines with J gene TRBJ1-2; 7 bases fit TRBD1. Trimming at V came to 7 bases and at J to 0 bases, leaving 11 bases not matched to a gene. Germline V gene lookup returns CDR1 SQVTM and CDR2 ANQGSEA. The CDR3 loop spans 15 amino acids.

This clone has just a few counts. This sequence joins TRBV6-5 and TRBJ2-7, with 7 bases identical to TRBD1. Unmatched junction bases numbered 12, after V lost 7 bases and J lost 3 bases. Germline CDR1 and CDR2: MNHEY and SVGAGI. This CDR3 comprises 15 residues. This chain's CDR3 is CASKLQGSSGYEQYF. The CDR3 DNA reads as TGTGCCAGCAAGCTACAGGGGTCCTCCGGCTACGAGCAGTACTTC.

The V call is TRBV6-5, the J call TRBJ2-7, with 8 bases fitting TRBD1. The CDR3 sequence is 13 residues long. Germline CDR1 reads MNHEY; CDR2 reads SVGAGI. V gave up 5 bases and J gave up 2 bases; unmatched junction bases: 2. DNA for the CDR3: TGTGCCAGCAGTCGGGGACAGGCCTACGAGCAGTACTTC. Translated: CASSRGQAYEQYF.

This chain links TRBV7-2 with TRBJ1-4; D not resolved. Between the trimmed V and J ends, which lost 5 bases and 1 base, there was a span of 8 bases. The CDR3 consists of 14 residues. CDR1 SGHTA and CDR2 FQGNSA come from the germline V gene. The CDR3 sequence: CASSPQRTNEKLFF. CDR3 sequence (DNA): TGTGCCAGCAGCCCACAGAGAACTAATGAAAAACTGTTTTTT.

This rearrangement joins TRBV5-1 to TRBJ1-1; 7 bases fit TRBD1. Germline loops: CDR1 SGHRS, CDR2 YFSETQ. The CDR3 loop spans 15 amino acids. The trim removed 0 bases at V and 4 bases at J, leaving 6 bases unmatched. The CDR3, as DNA: TGCGCCAGCAGCTTGGATACACAGGGGATCACTGAAGCTTTCTTT. Residues: CASSLDTQGITEAFF.

The chain links TRBV10-3 to TRBJ1-5, with 8 bases identical to TRBD1. The CDR3 has 15 amino acids. Trimming at V came to 2 bases and at J to 3 bases, leaving 3 bases not matched to a gene. Germline V gene data show CDR1 as ENHRY and CDR2 as SYGVKD. This CDR3 reads CAISETGGDNQPQHF. In DNA form, the CDR3 reads TGTGCCATCAGTGAGACAGGGGGGGACAATCAGCCCCAGCATTTT.

V is TRBV27 and J is TRBJ2-7, with 8 nucleotides matching TRBD1. Germline V gene lookup returns CDR1 MNHEY and CDR2 SMNVEV (reference sequence). The CDR3 has 16 amino acids. The V and J ends lost 5 bases and 0 bases, in that order; junction bases with no gene match: 9. The chain's CDR3 is CASSNYLTGVSYEQYF. CDR3 nucleotides: TGTGCCAGCAGTAATTACCTGACAGGGGTCTCCTACGAGCAGTACTTC.

This chain connects TRBV6-5 to TRBJ2-3, with TRBD2 matching over 8 bases. Germline V gene data show CDR1 as MNHEY and CDR2 as SVGAGI. The CDR3 contains 14 residues. The J segment lost 7 bases and the V segment lost 0 bases, leaving 3 bases of the junction unmatched. Here the CDR3 DNA reads TGTGCCAGCAGTTACTCGAGACTAGCGAATACGCAGTATTTT. Protein: CASSYSRLANTQYF.

Written as DNA, the CDR3 is TGTGCCAGCAGCCAACCCGCGGGGAGCAATCAGCCCCAGCATTTT. This codes for CASSQPAGSNQPQHF. The V call is TRBV4-2, the J call TRBJ1-5; D unclear. The length of the CDR3 is 15 residues. Trimming cost V 2 bases and J 1 base, with 9 bases left between them. Germline loops: CDR1 LGHNA, CDR2 YNFKEQ.

J is TRBJ2-5 and V is TRBV5-1, with TRBD2 matching over 8 bases. Germline loops: CDR1 SGHRS, CDR2 YFSETQ. V lost 4 bases to trimming and J lost 5 bases; unmatched junction nucleotides: 7. This CDR3 spans 14 amino acids. The CDR3 sequence is CASSRSGSSETQYF. CDR3 nucleotide sequence: TGCGCCAGCAGCCGGAGCGGGAGTTCGGAGACCCAGTACTTC.

This clone was counted between two and nine times. Here the CDR3 DNA reads TGTGCCAGCAGCCAAGAGAGGGAGGGCCCAGAGACCCAGTACTTC. This gives the protein CASSQEREGPETQYF. The V and J genes are TRBV14 and TRBJ2-5; 7 nucleotides align to TRBD2. This CDR3 spans 15 amino acids. Trimming removed 0 bases from V and 4 bases from J; junction bases left unmatched: 5. In germline, CDR1 is SGHDN, CDR2 FVKESK.

V is TRBV19 and J is TRBJ1-5; no clear D gene. CDR1 and CDR2 (germline): LNHDA, SQIVND (reference sequence). CDR3 length: 15 residues. With 3 bases removed from V and 0 bases from J, the gap between germline ends came to 9 bases. The CDR3 sequence: CASSMARYSNQPQHF. In DNA, the CDR3 is TGTGCCAGTAGTATGGCCCGATATAGCAATCAGCCCCAGCATTTT.

The rearrangement joins TRBV6-5 to TRBJ1-3; 7 positions agree with TRBD1. Germline lookup yields CDR1 MNHEY and CDR2 SVGAGI. The CDR3 length is 15 residues. V lost 0 bases, J lost 3 bases, and 2 bases stayed unmatched. CDR3 loop: CASSYSGTVGNTIYF. As DNA, the CDR3 is TGTGCCAGCAGTTACTCCGGGACAGTTGGAAACACCATATATTTT.

This clone occurred a few times. This chain uses TRBV19 with TRBJ1-2; 9 nucleotides agree with TRBD1. After removal of 2 bases from V and 0 bases from J, the junction contained 7 bases not matched to a gene. The CDR3 consists of 17 residues. Germline V CDR1 and CDR2: LNHDA, SQIVND (reference sequence). CDR3 protein: CASSILGQGETNYGYTF. The DNA for the CDR3 is TGTGCCAGTAGTATATTGGGACAGGGTGAGACTAACTATGGCTACACCTTC.

Only one count was recorded for this clone. In DNA, the CDR3 is TGTGCCAGCTCACCACGTGGGGACATTAAGCGGTCCACCGGGGAGCTGTTTTTT. It translates to CASSPRGDIKRSTGELFF. V usage is TRBV18 and J usage is TRBJ2-2; D may be TRBD1 (6 bases). The CDR3 contains 18 residues. Germline CDR1 KGHSH, CDR2 LQKENI. V lost 1 base, J lost 4 bases, and 19 bases lay in between.